This paragraph reports one T cell receptor (beta chain). No antigen is known for it. A much larger clone differs from this one at a single base, so this may be a read error. This CDR3 is 14 amino acids long. Per the germline V gene, CDR1 is SEHNR and CDR2 is FQNEAQ (reference sequence). The V end lost 5 bases, the J end lost 11 bases, and 21 bases lay between the germline ends. The entry originates in a study of post-analysis software for immune sequencing data. Points from the study as a whole: Compared with controls, patients had more of five or six TRBV segments, including TRBV5-6, TRBV5-1 and TRBV20-1. Significantly lower normalized Chao1 diversity was seen in multiple sclerosis patients than in controls. F-measure co-clustering was strong for batch-matched samples.

Libraries were made from TCR beta cDNA, and they carried unique molecular identifiers. TCRdb itself ran the PCR reads through MiXCR, one entry per CDR3 protein. The top ten clones hold approximately 7.7% of a sample with 400,000 to 500,000 distinct CDR3 sequences, 30% to 45% of them seen once. This clonotype was sampled from a girl aged 2 to 10 with multiple sclerosis. The chain has TRBV7-9 and TRBJ2-5, with D possibly TRBD1 on 6 matching bases. The specimen was blood. CDR3 loop: CASSRTGTNYGQYF. CDR3 DNA sequence: TGTGCCAGCAGCCGAACCGGGACAAACTACGGGCAGTACTTC. The full variable domain, in which reference TRBV7-9 and TRBJ2-5 provide the parts outside the CDR3, is DTGVSQNPRHKITKRGQNVTFRCDPISEHNRLYWYRQTLGQGPEFLTYFQNEAQLEKSRLLSDRFSAERPKGSFSTLEIQRTEQGDSAMYLCASSRTGTNYGQYFGPGTRLLVL.